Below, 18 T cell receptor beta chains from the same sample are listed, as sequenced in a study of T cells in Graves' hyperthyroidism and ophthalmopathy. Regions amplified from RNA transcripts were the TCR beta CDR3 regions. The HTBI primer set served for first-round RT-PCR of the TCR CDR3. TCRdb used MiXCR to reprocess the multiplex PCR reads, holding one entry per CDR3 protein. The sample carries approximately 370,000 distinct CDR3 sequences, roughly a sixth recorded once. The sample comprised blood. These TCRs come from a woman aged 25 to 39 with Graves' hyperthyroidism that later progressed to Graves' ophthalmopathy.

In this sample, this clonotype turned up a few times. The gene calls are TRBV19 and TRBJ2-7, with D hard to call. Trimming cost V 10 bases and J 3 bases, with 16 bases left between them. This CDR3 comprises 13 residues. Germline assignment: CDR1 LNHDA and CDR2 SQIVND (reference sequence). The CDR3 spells CATSPTVNYEQYF. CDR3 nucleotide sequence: TGTGCCACCAGCCCGACGGTGAACTACGAGCAGTACTTC.

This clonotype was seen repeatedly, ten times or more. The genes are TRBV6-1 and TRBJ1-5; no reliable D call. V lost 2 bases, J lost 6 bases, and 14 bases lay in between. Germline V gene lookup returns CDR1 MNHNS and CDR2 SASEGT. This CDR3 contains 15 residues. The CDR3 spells CASSEWVGLSQPQHF. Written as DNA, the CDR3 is TGTGCCAGCAGTGAATGGGTGGGTTTGAGTCAGCCCCAGCATTTT.

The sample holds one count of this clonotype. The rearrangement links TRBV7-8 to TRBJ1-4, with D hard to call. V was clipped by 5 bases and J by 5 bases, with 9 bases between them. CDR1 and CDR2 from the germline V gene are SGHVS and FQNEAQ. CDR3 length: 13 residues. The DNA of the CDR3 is TGTGCCAGCAGCCCGGACGCGAATGAAAAACTGTTTTTT. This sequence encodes CASSPDANEKLFF.

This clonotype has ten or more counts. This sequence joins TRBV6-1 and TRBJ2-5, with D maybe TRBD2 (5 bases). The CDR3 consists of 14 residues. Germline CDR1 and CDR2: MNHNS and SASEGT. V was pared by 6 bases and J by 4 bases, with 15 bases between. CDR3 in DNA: TGTGCCAGCAGCGACGATCAGGAGGCAGAGACCCAGTACTTC. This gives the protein CASSDDQEAETQYF.

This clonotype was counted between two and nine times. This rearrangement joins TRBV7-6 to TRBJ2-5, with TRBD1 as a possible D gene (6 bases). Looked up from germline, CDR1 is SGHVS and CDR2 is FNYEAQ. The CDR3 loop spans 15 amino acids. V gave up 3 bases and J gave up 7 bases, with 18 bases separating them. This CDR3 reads CASSLGPGAGVTQYF. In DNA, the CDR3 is TGTGCCAGCAGCTTGGGGCCTGGGGCAGGGGTGACCCAGTACTTC.

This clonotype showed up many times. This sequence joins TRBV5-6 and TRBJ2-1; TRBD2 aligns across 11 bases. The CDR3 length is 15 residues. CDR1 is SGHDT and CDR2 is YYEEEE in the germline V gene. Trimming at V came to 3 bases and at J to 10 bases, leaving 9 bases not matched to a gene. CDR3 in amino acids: CASSSRLAGLLEQFF. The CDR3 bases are TGTGCCAGCAGCTCGAGACTAGCGGGATTATTAGAGCAGTTCTTC.

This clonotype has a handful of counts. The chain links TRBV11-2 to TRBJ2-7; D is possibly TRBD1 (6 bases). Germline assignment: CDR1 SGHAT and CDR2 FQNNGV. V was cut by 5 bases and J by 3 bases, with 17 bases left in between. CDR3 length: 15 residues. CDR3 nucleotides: TGTGCCAGCAGCGGAGAGACCGGGACAAACTACGAGCAGTACTTC. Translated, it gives CASSGETGTNYEQYF.

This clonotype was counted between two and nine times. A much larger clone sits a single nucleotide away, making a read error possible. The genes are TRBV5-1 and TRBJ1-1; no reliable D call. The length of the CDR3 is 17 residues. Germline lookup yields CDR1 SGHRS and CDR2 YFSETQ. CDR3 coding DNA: TGCGCCAGCAGCCCCCCCGCGGAAGGAGGGTTTAACACTGAAGCTTCCTTT. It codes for CASSPPAEGGFNTEASF.

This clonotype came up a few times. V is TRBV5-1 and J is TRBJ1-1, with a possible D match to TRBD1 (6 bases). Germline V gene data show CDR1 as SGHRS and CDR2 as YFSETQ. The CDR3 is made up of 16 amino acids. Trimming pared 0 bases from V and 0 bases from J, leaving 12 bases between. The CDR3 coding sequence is TGCGCCAGCAGCTTGGTAACAGGGAGTCTGAACACTGAAGCTTTCTTT. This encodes CASSLVTGSLNTEAFF.

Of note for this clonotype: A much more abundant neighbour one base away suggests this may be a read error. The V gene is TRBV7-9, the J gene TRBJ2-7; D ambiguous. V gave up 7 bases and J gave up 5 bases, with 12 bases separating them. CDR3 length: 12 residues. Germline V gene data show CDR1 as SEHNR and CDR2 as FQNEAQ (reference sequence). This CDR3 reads CASILIRNEQYF. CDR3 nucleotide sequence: TGTGCCAGCATCTTGATAAGGAACGAGCAGTACTTC.

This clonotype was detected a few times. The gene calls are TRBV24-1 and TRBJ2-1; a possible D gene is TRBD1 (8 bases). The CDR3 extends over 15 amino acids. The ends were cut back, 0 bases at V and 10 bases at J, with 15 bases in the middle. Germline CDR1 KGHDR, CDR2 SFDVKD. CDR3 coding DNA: TGTGCCACCAGTGATTTGCAATTACAGGGGGGGGAGCAGTTCTTC. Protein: CATSDLQLQGGEQFF.

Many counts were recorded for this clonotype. CDR3: CASSRDRVYEQYF. CDR3 DNA sequence: TGTGCCAGCAGCCGGGACAGGGTTTACGAGCAGTACTTC. The gene calls are TRBV12-3 or TRBV12-4 and TRBJ2-7, with TRBD1 identical over 9 bases. V trimming: 6 bases; J trimming: 4 bases; junction bases outside the gene matches: 4. The CDR3 has 13 residues.

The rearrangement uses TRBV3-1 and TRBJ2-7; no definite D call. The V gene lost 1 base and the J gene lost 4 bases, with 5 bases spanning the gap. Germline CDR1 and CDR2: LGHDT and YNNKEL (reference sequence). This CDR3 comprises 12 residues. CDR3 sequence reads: CASSQVVYEQYF. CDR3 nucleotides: TGTGCCAGCAGCCAAGTGGTTTACGAGCAGTACTTC.

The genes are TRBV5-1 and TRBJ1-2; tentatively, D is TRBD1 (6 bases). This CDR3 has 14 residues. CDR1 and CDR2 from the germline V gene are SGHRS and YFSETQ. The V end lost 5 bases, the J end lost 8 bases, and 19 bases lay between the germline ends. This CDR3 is CASRPAGEGSGYTF. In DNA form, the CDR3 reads TGCGCCAGCAGACCGGCAGGGGAGGGTTCAGGCTACACCTTC.

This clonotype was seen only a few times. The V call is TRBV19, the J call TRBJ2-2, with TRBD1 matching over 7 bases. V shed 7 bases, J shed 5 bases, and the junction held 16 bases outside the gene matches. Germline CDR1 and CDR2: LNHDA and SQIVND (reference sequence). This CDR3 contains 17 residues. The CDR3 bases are TGTGCCAGTATCTCCCCGGCGGGCAGGGGGATTACCGGGGAGCTGTTTTTT. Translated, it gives CASISPAGRGITGELFF.

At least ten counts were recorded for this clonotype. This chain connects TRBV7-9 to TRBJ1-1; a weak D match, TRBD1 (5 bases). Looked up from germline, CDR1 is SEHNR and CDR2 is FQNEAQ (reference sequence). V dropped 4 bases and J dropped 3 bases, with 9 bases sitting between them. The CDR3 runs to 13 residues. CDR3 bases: TGTGCCAGCAGCTCCTCGGGGGACACTGAAGCTTTCTTT. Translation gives CASSSSGDTEAFF. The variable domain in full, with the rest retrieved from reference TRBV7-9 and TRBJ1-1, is DTGVSQNPRHKITKRGQNVTFRCDPISEHNRLYWYRQTLGQGPEFLTYFQNEAQLEKSRLLSDRFSAERPKGSFSTLEIQRTEQGDSAMYLCASSSSGDTEAFFGQGTRLTVV.

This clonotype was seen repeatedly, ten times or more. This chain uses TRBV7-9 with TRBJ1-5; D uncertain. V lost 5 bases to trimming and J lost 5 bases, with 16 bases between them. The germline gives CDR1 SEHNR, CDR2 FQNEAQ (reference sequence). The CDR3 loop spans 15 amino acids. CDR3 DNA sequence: TGTGCCAGCAGCCCGGGAGTGGTGGCGGATCAGCCCCAGCATTTT. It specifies CASSPGVVADQPQHF. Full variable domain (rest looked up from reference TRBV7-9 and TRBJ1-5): DTGVSQNPRHKITKRGQNVTFRCDPISEHNRLYWYRQTLGQGPEFLTYFQNEAQLEKSRLLSDRFSAERPKGSFSTLEIQRTEQGDSAMYLCASSPGVVADQPQHFGDGTRLSIL.

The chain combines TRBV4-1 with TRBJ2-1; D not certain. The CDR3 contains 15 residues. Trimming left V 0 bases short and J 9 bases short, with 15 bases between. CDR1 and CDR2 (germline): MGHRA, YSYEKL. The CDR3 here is CASSQESKGSGEQFF. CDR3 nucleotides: TGCGCCAGCAGCCAAGAATCCAAGGGTAGTGGTGAGCAGTTCTTC.